This T cell receptor beta chain comes out of a study of human T cells and chemical hapten exposure. Across the study: In the sensitization step, 2% DPC was placed on roughly 2 cm by roughly 2 cm of upper inner arm skin. Diphenylcyclopropenone was applied weekly to patients' scalps across the approximately 25-week study.

A note on this clonotype: Its specificity is unknown.

Broader study findings: Among expanded TCRs, significantly more large CDR3 similarity clusters formed than among controls.

V was trimmed by 5 bases and J by 4 bases, leaving 22 bases between them. The CDR3 has 17 amino acids. CDR1 is MNHEY and CDR2 is SMNVEV in the germline V gene (reference sequence). TCRdb reprocessed the RACE reads with MiXCR, giving one entry per CDR3 protein. This table holds under 50,000 distinct CDR3 sequences, roughly 7.2% found once. Time point here: pre-sensitization, week 0. Treatment defined: therapeutic diphenylcyclopropenone sensitization with weekly scalp DPC. The origin of this receptor is a woman in her forties or fifties with alopecia areata. Some clones in this sample may be carry-over from other donors' samples. This specimen was whole blood, taken in connection with sensitization to the hapten diphenylcyclopropenone (DPC). The chain links TRBV27 to TRBJ2-3; D gene ambiguous. In nucleotides, the CDR3 is TGTGCCAGCAGTCCCTCCTGGGCTAGAATTGAGGCAGATACGCAGTATTTT. Its translation is CASSPSWARIEADTQYF.